Following are 20 T cell receptor beta chains from one sample sequenced in a study of CD8 T cells in ankylosing spondylitis. The study's findings and limits: In ankylosing spondylitis blood, a motif of roughly eight highly homologous TCR beta variants appeared characteristic.

TCRdb re-derived calls from the 5' RACE reads in MiXCR, one entry per CDR3 protein. The sample includes almost 400,000 distinct CDR3 sequences, around 20% of them seen just once. Antigen specificity for these receptors is unknown. The sequenced sample was blood, either unsorted or a sorted T cell fraction (not recorded which). These receptors were collected from a male donor with ankylosing spondylitis.

The chain is built from TRBV13 and TRBJ2-1; D unresolved. V was pared by 3 bases and J by 10 bases, with 13 bases between. Germline CDR1 reads PRHDT; CDR2 reads FYEKMQ (reference sequence). The CDR3 is made up of 13 amino acids. CDR3 region: CASSFYYPSEQFF. CDR3 coding DNA: TGTGCCAGCAGCTTTTACTACCCATCGGAGCAGTTCTTC.

The J gene is TRBJ1-1, the V gene TRBV5-4; D is unclear. CDR1 is SGHNT and CDR2 is YYREEE in the germline V gene (reference sequence). The V end was cut by 4 bases, the J end by 2 bases, with 6 bases between. This CDR3 region has 12 residues. The CDR3 coding sequence is TGTGCCAGCAGCCACTCCAACACTGAAGCTTTCTTT. Amino acid sequence: CASSHSNTEAFF.

The chain is built from TRBV3-1 and TRBJ2-2; D is perhaps TRBD1 (7 bases). The germline gives CDR1 LGHDT, CDR2 YNNKEL (reference sequence). CDR3 length equals 16 residues. V lost 1 base and J lost 2, with 11 bases in between. The CDR3 nucleotides read TGTGCCAGCAGCCAAGCAGGGGGGATTAACACCGGGGAGCTGTTTTTT. The encoded protein is CASSQAGGINTGELFF.

The chain has TRBV6-2 or TRBV6-3 and TRBJ2-3; D unresolved. There are 12 residues in the CDR3. The ends were cut back, 8 bases at V and 4 bases at J, with 10 bases in the middle. Germline loops: CDR1 MNHEY, CDR2 SVGEGT. CDR3 loop: CASGLAADTQYF. In nucleotides, the CDR3 is TGTGCCAGCGGATTAGCAGCAGATACGCAGTATTTT.

This clonotype turned up a few times. The chain links TRBV7-3 to TRBJ2-3; 8 bases are a match to TRBD2. The germline V gene has CDR1 SGHTA and CDR2 FQGTGA. The CDR3 totals 15 residues. V was clipped by 3 bases and J by 5 bases; unmatched bases: 7. The CDR3 DNA reads TGTGCCAGCAGCTTCTCGGGAGGGCCTGAAGATACGCAGTATTTT. It codes for CASSFSGGPEDTQYF.

Only one count was recorded for this clonotype. The CDR3 DNA reads as TGTGCCAGCAGCTTATGGGGGGTCAGCCCCCAGCATTTT. This gives the protein CASSLWGVSPQHF. This chain links TRBV5-6 with TRBJ1-5; possible D gene TRBD1, 5 bases. V shed 2 bases and J shed 10 bases, with 13 bases lying between them. This CDR3 is 13 amino acids long. Germline V CDR1 and CDR2: SGHDT, YYEEEE.

This clonotype has just a few counts. This sequence joins TRBV28 and TRBJ1-2, with TRBD1 as a possible D gene (6 bases). The germline gives CDR1 MDHEN, CDR2 SYDVKM. CDR3 size: 14 residues. Trimming left V 8 bases short and J 0 bases short, with 13 bases between. The CDR3 region is CASRSGGTNYGYTF. DNA of the CDR3: TGTGCCAGCCGAAGCGGGGGCACTAACTATGGCTACACCTTC.

The table lists this clonotype with a few counts. The V and J genes are TRBV4-1 and TRBJ1-2; no firm D call. The ends were cut back, 2 bases at V and 4 bases at J, with 23 bases in the middle. The germline CDR1 and CDR2 sequences are MGHRA and YSYEKL. This CDR3 spans 18 amino acids. CDR3 protein: CASSQKAAAPRAFYGYTF. In DNA, the CDR3 is TGCGCCAGCAGCCAAAAGGCGGCAGCACCAAGAGCTTTCTATGGCTACACCTTC.

The rearrangement links TRBV20-1 to TRBJ2-1, with D uncertain. CDR1 and CDR2 (germline): DFQATT, SNEGSKA (reference sequence). The V end lost 6 bases, the J end lost 13 bases, and 22 bases lay between the germline ends. This CDR3 comprises 13 residues. The CDR3 region has the DNA TGCAGTGCCGATCCTTCGGAGCGAACCAGACAGTTCTTC. Translated, it gives CSADPSERTRQFF.

This clonotype showed up just a few times. This rearrangement joins TRBV11-3 to TRBJ2-1; TRBD2 matches at 11 bases. Losses at the gene ends were 1 base for V and 3 bases for J; bases not matched to a gene: 2. Germline CDR1 is SGHNT and CDR2 is YENEEA. CDR3 length: 16 amino acids. The CDR3 DNA sequence: TGTGCCAGCAGCTTAGGACTAGCGGGAATCTACAATGAGCAGTTCTTC. Its protein product is CASSLGLAGIYNEQFF.

This clonotype was recorded at least ten times. This chain links TRBV5-1 with TRBJ2-2; 8 bases are a match to TRBD2. Germline V gene sequence: CDR1 SGHRS, CDR2 YFSETQ. The CDR3 is made up of 16 amino acids. V lost 3 bases to trimming and J lost 0 bases; unmatched junction nucleotides: 4. The CDR3 reads CASSSAAGANTGELFF. The CDR3 DNA sequence: TGCGCCAGCAGCTCGGCAGCGGGGGCGAACACCGGGGAGCTGTTTTTT.

V gene TRBV9 combines with J gene TRBJ2-3; D not resolved. Trimming took 4 bases from V and 1 from J, leaving 19 bases between them. The CDR3 consists of 17 residues. Germline V gene sequence: CDR1 SGDLS, CDR2 YYNGEE. CDR3 coding DNA: TGTGCCAGCAGCCCTCGCGGAGCCGGGTTTGGCACAGATACGCAGTATTTT. Protein: CASSPRGAGFGTDTQYF. The variable domain in full, completed from reference TRBV9 and TRBJ2-3, reads DSGVTQTPKHLITATGQRVTLRCSPRSGDLSVYWYQQSLDQGLQFLIQYYNGEERAKGNILERFSAQQFPDLHSELNLSSLELGDSALYFCASSPRGAGFGTDTQYFGPGTRLTVL.

The table lists this clonotype with many counts. This chain connects TRBV5-1 to TRBJ2-3; no reliable D call. This CDR3 is 12 amino acids long. CDR1 SGHRS and CDR2 YFSETQ come from the germline V gene. The V and J ends lost 2 bases and 6 bases respectively, with 7 bases between them. The CDR3 sequence: CASSFVSDTQYF. CDR3 in DNA: TGCGCCAGCAGCTTCGTCAGCGATACGCAGTATTTT.

The genes are TRBV20-1 and TRBJ2-1, with TRBD2 matching 8 bases. V trimming: 2 bases; J trimming: 1 base; junction bases outside the gene matches: 10. This CDR3 region has 17 residues. Germline V gives CDR1 DFQATT, CDR2 SNEGSKA (reference sequence). The CDR3 DNA is TGCAGTGCTAGACGAACTGGAGCGGGAGTTTCCTACAATGAGCAGTTCTTC. As protein: CSARRTGAGVSYNEQFF.

The chain couples TRBV4-2 to TRBJ2-1; no reliable D call. Germline V gene data show CDR1 as LGHNA and CDR2 as YNFKEQ. The CDR3 length is 14 residues. V shed 0 bases and J shed 5 bases, with 8 bases lying between them. CDR3 DNA sequence: TGTGCCAGCAGCCAAGATAGACCACACAATGAGCAGTTCTTC. Its translation is CASSQDRPHNEQFF.

In this sample, this clonotype turned up a few times. The chain links TRBV3-1 to TRBJ2-7, with TRBD2 as a possible D gene (6 bases). Germline V gene lookup returns CDR1 LGHDT and CDR2 YNNKEL (reference sequence). This CDR3 is 16 amino acids long. Trimming left V 1 base short and J 0 bases short, with 13 bases between. CDR3 amino acids: CASSQGGVAVSYEQYF. The CDR3 nucleotides read TGTGCCAGCAGCCAAGGGGGGGTAGCGGTCTCCTACGAGCAGTACTTC.

This clonotype showed up just a few times. CDR3 DNA: TGTGCCATCAGTTTGGGACAGGGTGGGGTCGGAGGCTACACCTTC. Encoded protein: CAISLGQGGVGGYTF. V and J are TRBV10-3 and TRBJ1-2, with TRBD1 matching over 9 bases. The V gene end was trimmed by 5 bases and the J gene end by 8 bases; junction bases not matched to a gene: 12. The CDR3 consists of 15 residues. The germline gives CDR1 ENHRY, CDR2 SYGVKD.

This clonotype was seen at least ten times. The V call is TRBV2, the J call TRBJ2-3, with 7 nucleotides matching TRBD2. Losses at the gene ends were 6 bases for V and 0 bases for J; bases not matched to a gene: 3. This CDR3 region has 14 residues. Germline V gene lookup returns CDR1 SNHLY and CDR2 FYNNEI. The CDR3, as DNA: TGTGCCAGCAGGCCTAGCGGCAGCACAGATACGCAGTATTTT. Its protein is CASRPSGSTDTQYF. The full variable domain, with the rest looked up from reference TRBV2 and TRBJ2-3, is EPEVTQTPSHQVTQMGQEVILRCVPISNHLYFYWYRQILGQKVEFLVSFYNNEISEKSEIFDDQFSVERPDGSNFTLKIRSTKLEDSAMYFCASRPSGSTDTQYFGPGTRLTVL.

This clonotype was seen a few times. The chain carries TRBV7-2 and TRBJ2-7; possible D gene TRBD2, 5 bases. In germline, CDR1 is SGHTA, CDR2 FQGNSA. The CDR3 is made up of 13 amino acids. V shed 4 bases and J shed 2 bases, with 9 bases lying between them. The CDR3 DNA follows: TGTGCCAGCAGCTCCCGAGGGACCTACGAGCAGTACTTC. Translation: CASSSRGTYEQYF.

The chain is built from TRBV28 and TRBJ2-3, with unresolved D. The V and J ends lost 6 bases and 6 bases respectively, with 19 bases between them. Germline V gives CDR1 MDHEN, CDR2 SYDVKM. The CDR3 loop spans 15 amino acids. The CDR3 DNA is TGTGCCAGCAGCACCTCCGGGCTCCCTGGGGATACGCAGTATTTT. Residues: CASSTSGLPGDTQYF.